The next 8 T cell receptor beta chains were all read from a single sample in a study of T cells in Graves' hyperthyroidism and ophthalmopathy. What was amplified from RNA transcripts were TCR beta CDR3 regions. TCR CDR3 underwent first-round RT-PCR with the HTBI primer set. Each CDR3 protein is one row after TCRdb ran MiXCR on the multiplex PCR reads. The sample holds approximately 370,000 distinct CDR3 sequences, approximately 15% seen once. Sequences were obtained from blood. These receptors were collected from a woman in her 30s with Graves' hyperthyroidism.

This clonotype appeared a few times. This chain links TRBV29-1 with TRBJ2-7; D is possibly TRBD1 (6 bases). The CDR3 contains 13 residues. V was pared by 0 bases and J by 2 bases, with 8 bases between. The V gene's germline CDR1 is SQVTM and CDR2 ANQGSEA. The CDR3 DNA reads TGCAGCGTTGAAGAAGGACAGCCCTACGAGCAGTACTTC. Translation: CSVEEGQPYEQYF.

Written as DNA, the CDR3 is TGCAGTGCTAGTGGCGGGAACTACGAGCAGTACTTC. Translated: CSASGGNYEQYF. The rearrangement links TRBV20-1 to TRBJ2-7; perhaps TRBD2 as D (6 bases). CDR3 length: 12 amino acids. Between the trimmed V and J ends, which lost 3 bases and 3 bases, there was a span of 9 bases. Germline CDR1 reads DFQATT; CDR2 reads SNEGSKA (reference sequence).

In this sample, this clonotype turned up many times. CDR3 in amino acids: CAWSRSSYNEQFF. The CDR3 DNA sequence: TGTGCCTGGAGTCGAAGCTCCTACAATGAGCAGTTCTTC. The chain is built from TRBV30 and TRBJ2-1, with D uncertain. V shed 2 bases and J shed 0 bases, with 5 bases lying between them. CDR1 GTSNPN and CDR2 SVGIG come from the germline V gene (reference sequence). The CDR3 spans 13 residues.

This sequence joins TRBV27 and TRBJ2-7; 12 positions match TRBD1. Germline CDR1 is MNHEY and CDR2 is SMNVEV (reference sequence). The CDR3 contains 14 residues. After removal of 6 bases from V and 9 bases from J, the junction contained 9 bases not matched to a gene. Here the CDR3 DNA reads TGTGCCAGCAGCTTGGGACAGGGGGCTGGCGGGCAGTACTTC. It is translated as CASSLGQGAGGQYF.

This chain uses TRBV10-3 with TRBJ2-3, with 7 nucleotides matching TRBD2. The CDR3 consists of 15 residues. Germline V gives CDR1 ENHRY, CDR2 SYGVKD. Trimming removed 6 bases from V and 0 bases from J; junction bases left unmatched: 6. The CDR3, as DNA: TGTGCCATCAGGGGAGCGGGAACGAGCACAGATACGCAGTATTTT. Its protein product is CAIRGAGTSTDTQYF.

The chain carries TRBV25-1 and TRBJ2-1; D uncertain. Germline CDR1 and CDR2: MGHDK and SYGVNS. The V end was cut by 1 base, the J end by 8 bases, with 15 bases between. CDR3 length: 15 residues. CDR3 region: CASSESSWNFYEQFF. The CDR3 DNA sequence: TGTGCCAGCAGTGAATCCTCCTGGAATTTCTATGAGCAGTTCTTC.

The rearrangement joins TRBV6-1 to TRBJ1-2; the match to TRBD1 covers 10 bases. V lost 5 bases to trimming and J lost 7 bases; unmatched junction nucleotides: 7. CDR1 and CDR2 (germline): MNHNS, SASEGT. The CDR3 sequence is 14 residues long. CDR3 loop: CASSTGTGAGGYTF. The DNA for the CDR3 is TGTGCCAGCAGTACCGGGACAGGGGCTGGTGGCTACACCTTC.

This clonotype was seen many times. This chain connects TRBV27 to TRBJ2-1, with D perhaps being TRBD1 or TRBD2 (5 bases each). The CDR3 covers 15 residues. Per the germline V gene, CDR1 is MNHEY and CDR2 is SMNVEV (reference sequence). V was pared by 4 bases and J by 5 bases, with 15 bases between. CDR3 amino acids: CASSSPWGKDNEQFF. CDR3 nucleotide sequence: TGTGCCAGCAGTTCGCCCTGGGGGAAGGACAATGAGCAGTTCTTC.